These 29 T cell receptor beta chains originate from one sample sequenced in a study of blood T cell repertoires in COVID-19. Assay used: immunoSEQ multiplex PCR; TCRdb lists only in-frame clones, some missing. This sample has about 210,000 clones, with about 85% found just once. Sample: peripheral blood. These receptor sequences come from a man between 65 and 85 years old with acute or convalescent COVID-19.

The genes are TRBV21-1 and TRBJ2-4; the listed D gene, TRBD2, was not tested against the DNA. TRBV21-1 is marked as a pseudogene. The CDR3 is 21 amino acids. The CDR3 DNA follows: TGTGCCAGCAGCAAAGAGGTGACTAGCGGGAGGGCCCAGGAAAACAAAAACATTCAGTACTTC. This translates into CASSKEVTSGRAQENKNIQYF.

CDR3 in amino acids: CASSDRGDNEQFF. DNA for the CDR3: TGTGCCAGTAGTGACAGGGGCGACAATGAGCAGTTCTTC. The rearrangement links TRBV19 to TRBJ2-1, with TRBD1 identical over 8 bases. CDR1 is LNHDA and CDR2 is SQIVND in the germline V gene (reference sequence). The CDR3 is 13 residues long. Trimming cost V 5 bases and J 5 bases; bases outside gene matches: 2.

The chain couples TRBV5-1 to TRBJ2-7; TRBD2 matches 10 bases. Germline V gives CDR1 SGHRS, CDR2 YFSETQ. V gave up 2 bases and J gave up 6 bases; unmatched junction bases: 5. The CDR3 length is 14 residues. The CDR3 reads CASSLAGGGGEQYF. As DNA, the CDR3 is TGCGCCAGCAGCTTAGCGGGAGGGGGCGGCGAGCAGTACTTC.

Concerning this clone itself: Within the sample, other DNA sequences also encode this same CDR3. The rearrangement links TRBV6-5 to TRBJ2-7; 7 bases match TRBD1. After removal of 4 bases from V and 4 bases from J, the junction contained 1 base not matched to a gene. Germline CDR1 and CDR2: MNHEY and SVGAGI. The CDR3 is 12 amino acids. CDR3 sequence reads: CASSLQGYEQYF. Written as DNA, the CDR3 is TGTGCCAGCAGTTTACAGGGGTACGAGCAGTACTTC.

The gene calls are TRBV7-2 and TRBJ2-7; the match to TRBD2 covers 7 bases. The V gene's germline CDR1 is SGHTA and CDR2 FQGNSA. The V segment lost 1 base and the J segment 4 bases; nucleotides outside the gene matches: 13. This CDR3 is 17 amino acids long. CDR3 protein: CASSLGPGGGRGYEQYF. The CDR3 DNA sequence: TGTGCCAGCAGCTTAGGACCTGGGGGAGGGAGGGGTTACGAGCAGTACTTC.

In this sample, this clone turned up once. V is TRBV7-3 and J is TRBJ2-1; D is uncertain. V was shortened by 0 bases and J by 5 bases, with 5 bases between the two germline ends. The CDR3 extends over 13 amino acids. Germline V CDR1 and CDR2: SGHTA, FQGTGA. CDR3 sequence reads: CASSLTVDNEQFF. As DNA, the CDR3 is TGTGCCAGCAGCTTAACCGTTGACAATGAGCAGTTCTTC. Full variable domain (remainder filled in from reference TRBV7-3 and TRBJ2-1): GAGVSQTPSNKVTEKGKYVELRCDPISGHTALYWYRQSLGQGPEFLIYFQGTGAADDSGLPNDRFFAVRPEGSVSTLKIQRTERGDSAVYLCASSLTVDNEQFFGPGTRLTVL.

CDR3 nucleotide sequence: TGTGCCAGCAGTTACTCTTCCAGGGGGCGTCCTGAAGCTTTCTTT. Residues: CASSYSSRGRPEAFF. This chain joins TRBV6-5 and TRBJ1-1; 8 bases map to TRBD1. The CDR3 consists of 15 residues. The V segment lost 0 bases and the J segment 6 bases; nucleotides outside the gene matches: 6. CDR1 and CDR2 from the germline V gene are MNHEY and SVGAGI.

The chain joins TRBV6-5 to TRBJ2-7; 8 nucleotides align to TRBD2. Germline V CDR1 and CDR2: MNHEY, SVGAGI. The CDR3 is made up of 12 amino acids. J was trimmed by 3 bases and V by 7 bases; bases with no gene match: 2. The CDR3 region has the DNA TGTGCCAGCAATCTAGCGGGCTACGAGCAGTACTTC. Protein product: CASNLAGYEQYF.

This clone was seen a handful of times. This sequence joins TRBV4-2 and TRBJ2-1, with 14 bases that match TRBD2. With V trimmed by 1 base and J by 7 bases, 0 bases remained unmatched. The CDR3 runs to 15 residues. The germline CDR1 and CDR2 sequences are LGHNA and YNFKEQ. The CDR3 nucleotides read TGTGCCAGCAGCCAAGGACTAGCGGGAGGGAATGAGCAGTTCTTC. Encoded protein: CASSQGLAGGNEQFF.

CDR3 in amino acids: CASSLGGPKETQYF. The CDR3 nucleotides read TGTGCCAGCAGCTTGGGCGGGCCGAAAGAGACCCAGTACTTC. The chain has TRBV7-2 and TRBJ2-5; TRBD2 is a possible D gene (5 bases). The V and J ends lost 3 bases and 3 bases respectively, with 11 bases between them. Germline loops: CDR1 SGHTA, CDR2 FQGNSA. The CDR3 extends over 14 amino acids.

The chain couples TRBV5-1 to TRBJ2-1, with 7 positions matching TRBD2. Trimming removed 6 bases from V and 3 bases from J; junction bases left unmatched: 6. Germline V gives CDR1 SGHRS, CDR2 YFSETQ. The CDR3 is 14 residues long. DNA of the CDR3: TGCGCCAGCATGGGAGGGACGAACTACAATGAGCAGTTCTTC. It translates to CASMGGTNYNEQFF.

The V gene is TRBV12-3 or TRBV12-4, the J gene TRBJ2-3; a possible D gene is TRBD1 (6 bases). This CDR3 region has 13 residues. The V end was cut by 4 bases, the J end by 7 bases, with 12 bases between. CDR3 in amino acids: CASSYREYNTQYF. The CDR3, as DNA: TGTGCCAGCAGTTACAGGGAATATAATACGCAGTATTTT.

The chain couples TRBV3-1 (or the pseudogene TRBV3-2) to TRBJ2-7; D may be TRBD2 (5 bases). Trimming left V 4 bases short and J 6 bases short, with 10 bases between. Looked up from germline, CDR1 is LGHDT and CDR2 is YNNKEL (reference sequence). The CDR3 length is 12 residues. CDR3 DNA sequence: TGTGCCAGCAGCCGAGGGTATGCCGAGCAGTACTTC. Its protein is CASSRGYAEQYF.

This chain links TRBV2 with TRBJ1-2, with D possibly being TRBD1 (5 bases). This CDR3 has 14 amino acids. Trimming removed 2 bases at V and 4 bases at J, with 11 bases between. Looked up from germline, CDR1 is SNHLY and CDR2 is FYNNEI. The CDR3, as DNA: TGTGCCAGCAGTGAAAGTCAGACAGTCTATGGCTACACCTTC. Its translation is CASSESQTVYGYTF.

This clone was recorded a few times. The chain is built from TRBV7-2 and TRBJ1-1; tentatively, D is TRBD1 (5 bases). The CDR3 loop spans 13 amino acids. V was trimmed by 4 bases and J by 1 base, leaving 7 bases between them. Germline assignment: CDR1 SGHTA and CDR2 FQGNSA. The CDR3 here is CASSSGQNTEAFF. DNA for the CDR3: TGTGCCAGCAGCTCCGGACAGAACACTGAAGCTTTCTTT.

V usage is TRBV6-6 and J usage is TRBJ1-2; 7 nucleotides line up with TRBD1. Per germline, CDR1 MNHNY and CDR2 SVGAGI (reference sequence). This CDR3 is built from 14 residues. Trimming cost V 4 bases and J 0 bases; bases outside gene matches: 2. Here the CDR3 reads CASSLQGSNYGYTF. The CDR3 DNA reads TGTGCCAGCAGTTTACAGGGGTCTAACTATGGCTACACCTTC.

The V call is TRBV7-2, the J call TRBJ1-4, with TRBD1 matching over 9 bases. This CDR3 has 15 residues. Per germline, CDR1 SGHTA and CDR2 FQGNSA. The trim removed 5 bases at V and 6 bases at J, leaving 7 bases unmatched. The CDR3 loop is CASSQGTGNYEKLFF. Written as DNA, the CDR3 is TGTGCCAGCAGCCAAGGGACAGGGAATTATGAAAAACTGTTTTTT.

The chain is built from TRBV6-5 and TRBJ2-7; no firm D call. The CDR3 length is 13 residues. The germline V gene has CDR1 MNHEY and CDR2 SVGAGI. V lost 6 bases and J lost 0, with 9 bases in between. This CDR3 is CASRYPSSYEQYF. CDR3 sequence (DNA): TGTGCCAGCAGGTACCCTAGCTCCTACGAGCAGTACTTC.

This chain joins TRBV10-3 and TRBJ2-7; 7 nucleotides align to TRBD2. The germline CDR1 and CDR2 sequences are ENHRY and SYGVKD. The CDR3 covers 13 residues. V lost 4 bases, J lost 5 bases, and 5 bases stayed unmatched. The CDR3 is CAISGRERDEQYF. In nucleotides, the CDR3 is TGTGCCATCAGTGGGCGGGAGAGGGACGAGCAGTACTTC.

This chain uses TRBV28 with TRBJ1-1, with D maybe TRBD1 (5 bases). This CDR3 comprises 12 residues. Germline-derived CDR1 and CDR2 are MDHEN and SYDVKM. Trimming took 3 bases from V and 11 from J, leaving 13 bases between them. CDR3 coding DNA: TGTGCCAGCAGTTTTTCCGGGGGTCATGCTTTCTTT. Its protein product is CASSFSGGHAFF.

The chain is built from TRBV23-1 and TRBJ1-2, with D possibly matching TRBD1 (6 bases). TRBV23-1 is an ORF for which the function is uncertain. V gave up 8 bases and J gave up 0 bases, with 16 bases separating them. The CDR3 has 15 amino acids. CDR3: CASGPTGTPNYGYTF. DNA of the CDR3: TGCGCCAGCGGACCCACAGGGACCCCTAACTATGGCTACACCTTC.

This chain uses TRBV20-1 with TRBJ1-2; no clear D. The CDR3 contains 15 residues. CDR1 is DFQATT, CDR2 SNEGSKA, per germline (reference sequence). The V gene lost 3 bases and the J gene lost 3 bases, with 17 bases spanning the gap. CDR3 sequence reads: CSASSPEVEHYGYTF. CDR3 coding DNA: TGCAGTGCTAGTTCCCCTGAGGTAGAGCACTATGGCTACACCTTC.

The genes are TRBV29-1 and TRBJ2-7, with 9 bases fitting TRBD1. Unmatched junction bases numbered 8, after V lost 7 bases and J lost 4 bases. Germline V lookup: CDR1 SQVTM, CDR2 ANQGSEA. The CDR3 is 13 amino acids. CDR3 region: CSGGTGQGYEQYF. Here the CDR3 DNA reads TGCAGCGGGGGGACGGGACAGGGTTACGAGCAGTACTTC.

This clone was counted once. This chain links TRBV7-2 with TRBJ2-1; TRBD2 matches at 7 bases. The length of the CDR3 is 14 residues. Germline-derived CDR1 and CDR2 are SGHTA and FQGNSA. Trimming removed 1 base from V and 9 bases from J; junction bases left unmatched: 6. The CDR3 region has the DNA TGTGCCAGCAGCTTAGGGCGGGAGCGGGGTGAGCAGTTCTTC. Translating gives CASSLGRERGEQFF.

The chain couples TRBV29-1 to TRBJ2-3; 9 bases map to TRBD1. This CDR3 spans 14 amino acids. V lost 7 bases to trimming and J lost 5 bases; unmatched junction nucleotides: 10. The germline CDR1 and CDR2 sequences are SQVTM and ANQGSEA. The CDR3 protein is CSALGGQGGDTQYF. CDR3 nucleotides: TGCAGCGCCTTGGGGGGACAGGGAGGAGATACGCAGTATTTT.

This chain links TRBV3-1 (or the pseudogene TRBV3-2) with TRBJ1-5; 7 bases line up with TRBD1. V shed 4 bases and J 7 bases; nucleotides not matched to a gene: 13. The germline CDR1 and CDR2 sequences are LGHDT and YNNKEL (reference sequence). The CDR3 length is 16 residues. In DNA, the CDR3 is TGTGCCAGCAGCCTCGGACAGGCTACGCTCGGGCAGCCCCAGCATTTT. It is translated as CASSLGQATLGQPQHF.

This chain links TRBV6-5 with TRBJ2-7, with a tentative D call TRBD1 (6 bases). CDR3 length equals 15 residues. In germline, CDR1 is MNHEY, CDR2 SVGAGI. The V and J ends lost 6 bases and 2 bases respectively, with 17 bases between them. The CDR3 bases are TGTGCCAGCAGACCCGCCCGGACAGTTCCCTACGAGCAGTACTTC. Protein product: CASRPARTVPYEQYF.

The chain uses TRBV11-2 and TRBJ2-2, with D perhaps TRBD1 (7 bases). The CDR3 totals 17 residues. Looked up from germline, CDR1 is SGHAT and CDR2 is FQNNGV. Trimming pared 2 bases from V and 1 base from J, leaving 14 bases between. The CDR3 nucleotides are TGTGCCAGCAGCTTAAGGGGGGACAGACAGAACACCGGGGAGCTGTTTTTT. This translates into CASSLRGDRQNTGELFF.

The chain employs TRBV7-8 and TRBJ2-1; maybe TRBD2 (5 bases). Germline values: CDR1 SGHVS, CDR2 FQNEAQ. The germline V and J ends were trimmed by 1 base and 6 bases, with 16 bases remaining between them. The CDR3 has 16 residues. The CDR3 DNA sequence: TGTGCCAGCAGCTTAGTGGTCCGGGAAAGGGTCAATGAGCAGTTCTTC. Translation gives CASSLVVRERVNEQFF.